The rows below give T cell receptor beta chains drawn from one sample of a study of CD8 T cells in Susac syndrome. MiXCR, applied by TCRdb to the immunoSEQ multiplex PCR reads, yields one record per CDR3 protein. Among 180,000 or so distinct CDR3 sequences, more than 90% were seen once, and the ten largest hold about 0.087%. The sequencing input was CD4+ T cells from PBMCs. The receptors come from a human donor with multiple sclerosis. Both conserved end residues are part of each CDR3. The order of the fields is V gene, J gene, clone size, D gene, CDR3 protein, CDR3 DNA. The D gene is left open where the match is weak. Clone size is not always given. Where it is, it says once, few, many or a class for expanded clones.

TRBV29-1	TRBJ1-5	.	.	CSVIQDLDQPQHF	TGCAGCGTTATACAGGACTTAGATCAGCCCCAGCATTTT
TRBV7-2	TRBJ2-5	.	TRBD2	CASSLNFVAGGDQETQYF	TGTGCCAGCAGCTTAAATTTCGTAGCGGGGGGCGACCAAGAGACCCAGTACTTC
TRBV30	TRBJ2-3	.	TRBD2	CAWRPSGGTDTQYF	TGTGCCTGGAGACCTAGCGGGGGGACCGATACGCAGTATTTT
TRBV5-1	TRBJ2-3	.	TRBD2	CAAREGVGATDTQYF	TGCGCCGCTCGGGAGGGAGTCGGGGCCACAGATACGCAGTATTTT
TRBV2	TRBJ2-1	.	.	CASSEALRDQQFF	TGTGCCAGCAGTGAAGCGCTTAGGGATCAGCAGTTCTTC
TRBV15	TRBJ2-5	.	TRBD2	CATSRGLAGRQETQYF	TGTGCCACCAGCAGAGGGCTAGCGGGAAGGCAAGAGACCCAGTACTTC
TRBV29-1	TRBJ2-7	.	.	CSVEGGPGHLYEQYF	TGCAGCGTTGAGGGGGGACCGGGACACCTATACGAGCAGTACTTC
TRBV19	TRBJ2-3	.	TRBD1	CAVKPGQITDTQYF	TGTGCAGTCAAACCGGGACAGATCACAGATACGCAGTATTTT
TRBV3-1	TRBJ2-7	.	TRBD2	CASSQGRERSYEQYF	TGTGCCAGCAGCCAGGGGCGGGAGAGGTCCTACGAGCAGTACTTC
TRBV30	TRBJ1-2	.	.	CAPPRGGEIGYTF	TGTGCCCCCCCCCGCGGGGGGGAAATTGGCTACACCTTC
TRBV5-4	TRBJ2-3	.	.	CASSLSLGLSTDTQYF	TGTGCCAGCAGCCTCAGCCTCGGTTTAAGCACAGATACGCAGTATTTT
TRBV6-5	TRBJ2-2	.	.	CASSYRQRHTGELFF	TGTGCCAGCAGTTACCGGCAGCGCCACACCGGGGAGCTGTTTTTT
TRBV20-1	TRBJ2-1	.	TRBD2	CSAISGGSYNEQFF	TGCAGTGCAATTAGCGGGGGCTCCTACAATGAGCAGTTCTTC
TRBV29-1	TRBJ1-6	.	TRBD1	CSEGGLGQANTLHF	TGCAGCGAAGGGGGACTTGGACAGGCCAATACCCTCCACTTT
TRBV20-1	TRBJ2-1	.	TRBD2	CSALGLAGVREQFF	TGCAGTGCTCTTGGACTAGCGGGAGTTAGGGAGCAGTTCTTC
TRBV20-1	TRBJ1-1	.	.	CSAKRQNTEAFF	TGCAGTGCTAAAAGACAGAACACTGAAGCTTTCTTT
TRBV4-1	TRBJ2-1	.	.	CASSQLDLLTYNEQFF	TGCGCCAGCAGCCAACTGGACCTTCTGACCTACAATGAGCAGTTCTTC
TRBV29-1	TRBJ2-5	.	.	CSVETPQAETQYF	TGCAGCGTTGAAACCCCCCAAGCAGAGACCCAGTACTTC
TRBV3-1	TRBJ2-1	.	TRBD2	CASSSGGTNEQFF	TGTGCCAGCAGCTCCGGGGGGACCAATGAGCAGTTCTTC
TRBV11-2	TRBJ2-1	.	TRBD2	CASSLDGREAGEEFF	TGTGCCAGCAGCTTAGATGGCCGGGAAGCGGGAGAGGAGTTCTTC
TRBV5-1	TRBJ1-1	.	TRBD1	CASSMSTGQGVPEAFF	TGCGCCAGCAGCATGTCTACAGGACAGGGGGTTCCTGAAGCTTTCTTT
TRBV4-1	TRBJ2-6	.	TRBD2	CASSQDRGGNSGANVLTF	TGCGCCAGCAGCCAAGATCGGGGGGGGAACTCTGGGGCCAACGTCCTGACTTTC
TRBV20-1	TRBJ1-5	.	.	CSARDQDSKPQHF	TGCAGTGCTAGAGATCAAGACAGCAAGCCCCAGCATTTT
TRBV2	TRBJ2-2	.	TRBD2	CASSRLAGTGELFF	TGTGCCAGCAGTCGACTAGCGGGCACCGGGGAGCTGTTTTTT
TRBV27	TRBJ2-6	.	TRBD1	CASSPGQAVPGANVLTF	TGTGCCAGCAGTCCGGGACAGGCAGTCCCTGGGGCCAACGTCCTGACTTTC
TRBV9	TRBJ1-5	.	.	CASSEHSGQPQHF	TGTGCCAGCAGCGAACACAGCGGGCAGCCCCAGCATTTT
TRBV24-1	TRBJ2-3	few	TRBD1	CATSDRGQDTDTQYF	TGTGCCACCAGTGACCGAGGACAGGACACAGATACGCAGTATTTT
TRBV5-1	TRBJ2-1	.	TRBD2	CASSLALAEYNEQFF	TGCGCCAGCAGCTTGGCACTAGCGGAGTACAATGAGCAGTTCTTC
TRBV20-1	TRBJ1-2	once	.	CSPLNVDYGYTF	TGCAGTCCCCTAAACGTGGACTATGGCTACACCTTC
TRBV29-1	TRBJ1-1	.	.	CSVGAGTLKAFF	TGCAGCGTGGGGGCAGGTACCCTAAAAGCTTTCTTT
TRBV5-1	TRBJ2-7	.	.	CASSLAAGSPDEQYF	TGCGCCAGCAGCTTGGCGGCGGGTTCGCCTGACGAGCAGTACTTC
TRBV20-1	TRBJ1-2	.	.	CSARGLKGYTF	TGCAGTGCTAGGGGGCTTAAGGGCTACACCTTC
TRBV3-1	TRBJ2-1	.	.	CASSPRKRSPQFF	TGTGCCAGCAGCCCTCGTAAAAGATCTCCCCAGTTCTTC
TRBV7-9	TRBJ2-6	once	TRBD1	CASSSPGQGYSGANVLTF	TGTGCCAGCAGCTCACCGGGACAGGGATATAGTGGGGCCAACGTCCTGACTTTC
TRBV27	TRBJ2-1	.	.	CASSLYREYNEQFF	TGTGCCAGCAGTTTATACAGGGAATACAATGAGCAGTTCTTC
TRBV12-3/TRBV12-4	TRBJ2-5	.	TRBD1	CASRLTGGGETQYF	TGTGCCAGCAGGCTTACAGGGGGCGGTGAGACCCAGTACTTC
TRBV30	TRBJ1-1	few	.	CAEGGNTEAFF	TGTGCTGAGGGGGGGAACACTGAAGCTTTCTTT
TRBV7-9	TRBJ1-1	once	.	CASSGGTEAFF	TGTGCCAGCAGCGGGGGGACTGAAGCTTTCTTT
TRBV4-1	TRBJ2-1	.	.	CASSHETTNEQFF	TGCGCCAGCAGCCATGAGACCACGAATGAGCAGTTCTTC
TRBV3-1	TRBJ2-1	.	.	CASSHLSGGENEQFF	TGTGCCAGCAGCCATTTAAGCGGTGGGGAGAATGAGCAGTTCTTC
TRBV20-1	TRBJ2-1	.	TRBD1	CSARGDSSYNEQFF	TGCAGTGCTAGAGGGGACAGCTCCTACAATGAGCAGTTCTTC
TRBV6-5	TRBJ2-2	.	.	CASSYSMLNTGELFF	TGTGCCAGCAGTTATTCAATGTTGAACACCGGGGAGCTGTTTTTT
TRBV27	TRBJ2-2	once	TRBD1	CASSLWTGASPGELFF	TGTGCCAGCAGTTTATGGACAGGGGCGTCTCCCGGGGAGCTGTTTTTT
TRBV4-2	TRBJ2-4	.	.	CASSHRGADIQYF	TGTGCCAGCAGCCATCGGGGGGCGGACATTCAGTACTTC
TRBV20-1	TRBJ2-1	.	.	CSAFRDGWGEQFF	TGCAGTGCTTTCCGGGACGGGTGGGGTGAGCAGTTCTTC
TRBV30	TRBJ2-2	.	.	CAWSVQANTGELFF	TGTGCCTGGAGTGTACAGGCGAACACCGGGGAGCTGTTTTTT
TRBV3-1	TRBJ2-7	.	.	CASSQDRSYEQYF	TGTGCCAGCAGCCAAGACAGATCCTACGAGCAGTACTTC
TRBV12-5	TRBJ2-3	.	TRBD2	CASGLVTAGPGTDTQYF	TGTGCTAGTGGTTTGGTAACAGCGGGGCCGGGCACAGATACGCAGTATTTT
TRBV30	TRBJ1-1	.	TRBD1	CAADRGITEAFF	TGTGCCGCTGACAGGGGGATCACTGAAGCTTTCTTT
TRBV11-2	TRBJ1-1	.	.	CASSLVVGSKNTEAFF	TGTGCCAGCAGCTTAGTTGTAGGGTCTAAGAACACTGAAGCTTTCTTT
TRBV11-1	TRBJ2-5	.	.	CASSPGRGSQETQYF	TGTGCCAGCAGCCCCGGGCGGGGTTCTCAAGAGACCCAGTACTTC